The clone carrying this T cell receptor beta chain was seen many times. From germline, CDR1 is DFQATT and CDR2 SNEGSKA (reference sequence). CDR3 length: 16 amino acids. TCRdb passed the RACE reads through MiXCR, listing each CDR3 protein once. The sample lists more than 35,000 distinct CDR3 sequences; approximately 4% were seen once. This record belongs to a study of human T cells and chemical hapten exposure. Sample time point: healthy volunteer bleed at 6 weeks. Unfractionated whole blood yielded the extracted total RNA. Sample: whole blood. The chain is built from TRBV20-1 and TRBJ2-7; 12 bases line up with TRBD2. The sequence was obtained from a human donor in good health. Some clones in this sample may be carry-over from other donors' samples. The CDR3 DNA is TGCAGCATGACTAGCGGGAGTACCAACCCCCCCAACGAGCAGTACTTC. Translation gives CSMTSGSTNPPNEQYF.